This TCR beta chain came from a study of cytomegalovirus exposure and HLA in healthy donors. The study's findings and limits: The study put roughly 160 TCR beta chains on its list as cytomegalovirus-associated.

The CDR3 is made up of 16 amino acids. Trimming took 3 bases from V and 7 from J; bases not matched to a gene: 9. CDR1 and CDR2 from the germline V gene are SGHVS and FQNEAQ. PCR primers comprised 60 Vbeta and 13 Jbeta primers. Per the authors' pipeline: In a later analysis, approximately 73 million unique TCR beta chains included roughly 11 million shared by two or more donors. Only in-frame clones appear in the TCRdb table, and some are missing; sequencing was by immunoSEQ multiplex PCR. From that table come the V and J calls and clone size; the DNA was used to work out D and trimming. The sample lists approximately 180,000 clones, about two thirds occurring once. Worth noting for this clone: Its antigen is not identified.

The chain uses TRBV7-8 and TRBJ1-6, with TRBD1 identical over 7 bases. What was sequenced was PBMCs. The source of this sequence is a human donor in good health. The CDR3 protein is CASSFQLPTGNSPLHF. The CDR3 DNA follows: TGTGCCAGCAGCTTCCAACTCCCGACAGGGAATTCACCCCTCCACTTT.